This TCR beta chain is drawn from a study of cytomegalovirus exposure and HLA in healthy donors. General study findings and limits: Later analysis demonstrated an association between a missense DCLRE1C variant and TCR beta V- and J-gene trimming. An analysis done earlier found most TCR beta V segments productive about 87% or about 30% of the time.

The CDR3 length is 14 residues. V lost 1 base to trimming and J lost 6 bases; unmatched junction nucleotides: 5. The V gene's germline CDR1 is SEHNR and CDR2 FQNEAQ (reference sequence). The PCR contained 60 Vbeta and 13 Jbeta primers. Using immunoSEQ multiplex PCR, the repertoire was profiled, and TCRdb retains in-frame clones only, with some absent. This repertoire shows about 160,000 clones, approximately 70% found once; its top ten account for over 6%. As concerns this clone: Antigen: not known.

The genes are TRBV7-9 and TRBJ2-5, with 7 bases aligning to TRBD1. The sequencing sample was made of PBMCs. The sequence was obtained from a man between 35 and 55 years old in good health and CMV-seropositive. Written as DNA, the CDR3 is TGTGCCAGCAGCTTAGGAGGGGGCGCGCAGACCCAGTACTTC. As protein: CASSLGGGAQTQYF.